Listed below are T cell receptor beta chains from one sample, sequenced in a study of blood T cell repertoires in COVID-19. Method: immunoSEQ multiplex PCR; TCRdb's copy keeps in-frame clones and lacks some. The sample comprises some 20,000 clones, about 88% of which are singletons, and about a sixth rests with the top ten. Sequencing used peripheral blood. All receptors derive from a man in his 70s with acute or convalescent COVID-19. Each CDR3 is given with its conserved first and last residue. Fields, in order: CDR3 protein, CDR3 DNA, V gene, clone size, D gene, J gene. D genes are given only for firm matches. Clone size is given for some rows only: seen once, a few or many times, or a class if the clone is expanded.

CDR3aa: CATSSREYEQYF
CDR3nt: TGTGCCACCAGTAGCCGTGAATACGAGCAGTACTTC
v_gene: TRBV15
abundance: NA
d_gene: NA
j_gene: TRBJ2-7

CDR3aa: CASSLTSGRAQFF
CDR3nt: TGTGCCAGCAGCCTAACTAGCGGGAGGGCCCAGTTCTTC
v_gene: TRBV7-2
abundance: NA
d_gene: TRBD2
j_gene: TRBJ2-1

CDR3aa: CASSYDSSGRETQYF
CDR3nt: TGTGCCAGCAGTTACGATTCTAGCGGGAGGGAGACCCAGTACTTC
v_gene: TRBV6-5
abundance: NA
d_gene: TRBD2
j_gene: TRBJ2-5

CDR3aa: CASSLEPGPENSPLHF
CDR3nt: TGTGCCAGCAGCTTGGAACCGGGTCCGGAGAATTCACCCCTCCACTTT
v_gene: TRBV5-6
abundance: once
d_gene: NA
j_gene: TRBJ1-6

CDR3aa: CASRGYQAGEDYEQYF
CDR3nt: TGTGCCAGCAGGGGATACCAGGCGGGAGAGGACTACGAGCAGTACTTC
v_gene: TRBV28
abundance: NA
d_gene: TRBD2
j_gene: TRBJ2-7

CDR3aa: CASVPWTVFRGTQYF
CDR3nt: TGTGCCAGCGTCCCCTGGACTGTTTTTCGCGGGACGCAGTATTTT
v_gene: TRBV7-9
abundance: few
d_gene: NA
j_gene: TRBJ2-3

CDR3aa: CASSLVGADNQPQHF
CDR3nt: TGTGCCAGCAGCTTGGTTGGGGCGGATAATCAGCCCCAGCATTTT
v_gene: TRBV5-6
abundance: NA
d_gene: NA
j_gene: TRBJ1-5

CDR3aa: CASSPRQGSYEQYF
CDR3nt: TGTGCCAGCAGCCCGAGACAGGGGTCCTACGAGCAGTACTTC
v_gene: TRBV7-9
abundance: NA
d_gene: TRBD1
j_gene: TRBJ2-7

CDR3aa: CASSLVDSPQGSSPLHF
CDR3nt: TGCGCCAGCAGCTTGGTGGACTCCCCTCAAGGTTCTTCACCCCTCCACTTT
v_gene: TRBV5-1
abundance: NA
d_gene: NA
j_gene: TRBJ1-6

CDR3aa: CASSHTANTEAFF
CDR3nt: TGCGCCAGCAGCCACACAGCCAACACTGAAGCTTTCTTT
v_gene: TRBV4-3
abundance: few
d_gene: NA
j_gene: TRBJ1-1

CDR3aa: CASSRDRGKVGTQYF
CDR3nt: TGTGCCAGCAGCCGGGACAGGGGAAAGGTGGGGACCCAGTACTTC
v_gene: TRBV3-1/TRBV3-2
abundance: NA
d_gene: TRBD1
j_gene: TRBJ2-5

CDR3aa: CASSITMGAHYEQYF
CDR3nt: TGTGCCAGTAGTATAACTATGGGAGCTCACTACGAGCAGTACTTC
v_gene: TRBV19
abundance: NA
d_gene: NA
j_gene: TRBJ2-7

CDR3aa: CASSKLAGGLYEQYF
CDR3nt: TGTGCCAGTAGCAAACTAGCGGGAGGGCTCTACGAGCAGTACTTC
v_gene: TRBV19
abundance: NA
d_gene: TRBD2
j_gene: TRBJ2-7

CDR3aa: CASSLMYNIQYF
CDR3nt: TGTGCCAGCAGCCTAATGTATAACATTCAGTACTTC
v_gene: TRBV3-1/TRBV3-2
abundance: NA
d_gene: NA
j_gene: TRBJ2-4

CDR3aa: CASSPDRETLGPLHF
CDR3nt: TGTGCCAGCAGCCCCGACAGGGAAACCCTGGGACCCCTCCACTTT
v_gene: TRBV7-2
abundance: NA
d_gene: TRBD1
j_gene: TRBJ1-6

CDR3aa: CASIPGTGVTDTQYF
CDR3nt: TGTGCCAGCATACCCGGGACAGGGGTCACAGATACGCAGTATTTT
v_gene: TRBV11-2
abundance: NA
d_gene: TRBD1
j_gene: TRBJ2-3

CDR3aa: CASSMGYTEAFF
CDR3nt: TGTGCCAGTAGTATGGGCTACACTGAAGCTTTCTTT
v_gene: TRBV19
abundance: NA
d_gene: NA
j_gene: TRBJ1-1

CDR3aa: CASSLGLAGYGELFF
CDR3nt: TGTGCCAGCAGCTTAGGACTAGCGGGATACGGGGAGCTGTTTTTT
v_gene: TRBV7-8
abundance: NA
d_gene: TRBD2
j_gene: TRBJ2-2

CDR3aa: CSASSPRGTYGYTF
CDR3nt: TGCAGTGCTAGTTCTCCCAGGGGGACCTATGGCTACACCTTC
v_gene: TRBV20-1
abundance: NA
d_gene: TRBD1
j_gene: TRBJ1-2

CDR3aa: CASSLVGETDTQYF
CDR3nt: TGCGCCAGCAGCTTGGTCGGGGAGACAGATACGCAGTATTTT
v_gene: TRBV5-1
abundance: NA
d_gene: NA
j_gene: TRBJ2-3

CDR3aa: CAISPRASDYNEQFF
CDR3nt: TGTGCCATCAGCCCCCGGGCTAGCGATTACAATGAGCAGTTCTTC
v_gene: TRBV10-3
abundance: NA
d_gene: NA
j_gene: TRBJ2-1

CDR3aa: CASGVSQGSEQYF
CDR3nt: TGTGCCAGTGGTGTGAGTCAGGGGAGCGAGCAGTACTTC
v_gene: TRBV19
abundance: few
d_gene: NA
j_gene: TRBJ2-7

CDR3aa: CASSAGATYEQYF
CDR3nt: TGTGCCAGCTCAGCAGGGGCAACCTACGAGCAGTACTTC
v_gene: TRBV18
abundance: once
d_gene: NA
j_gene: TRBJ2-7

CDR3aa: CASRPTGTSADTQYF
CDR3nt: TGTGCCAGCAGGCCTACCGGGACTAGCGCGGATACGCAGTATTTT
v_gene: TRBV11-1
abundance: NA
d_gene: TRBD2
j_gene: TRBJ2-3

CDR3aa: CASTQGGTGEQYF
CDR3nt: TGTGCCAGCACCCAAGGGGGTACGGGAGAGCAGTACTTC
v_gene: TRBV6-5
abundance: NA
d_gene: NA
j_gene: TRBJ2-7

CDR3aa: CASSPGNGAEAFF
CDR3nt: TGTGCCAGCAGTCCCGGGAACGGGGCTGAAGCTTTCTTT
v_gene: TRBV28
abundance: medium-sized
d_gene: NA
j_gene: TRBJ1-1

CDR3aa: CPPRGGGGPQETQYF
CDR3nt: TGCCCCCCCCGCGGAGGGGGGGGGCCCCAAGAGACCCAGTACTTC
v_gene: TRBV9
abundance: NA
d_gene: NA
j_gene: TRBJ2-5

CDR3aa: CASVPGQGVLLFSPSIF
CDR3nt: NA
v_gene: TRBV12-5
abundance: NA
d_gene: NA
j_gene: TRBJ1-5

CDR3aa: CASSLGIQGTEPQHF
CDR3nt: TGTGCCAGCAGCTTAGGTATACAGGGGACGGAGCCCCAGCATTTT
v_gene: TRBV7-8
abundance: NA
d_gene: TRBD1
j_gene: TRBJ1-5

CDR3aa: CASSLTPTIADNEQFF
CDR3nt: TGTGCCAGCAGCTTAACGCCGACGATAGCGGACAATGAGCAGTTCTTC
v_gene: TRBV7-2
abundance: NA
d_gene: NA
j_gene: TRBJ2-1

CDR3aa: CASSLTTTAPYEQYF
CDR3nt: TGTGCCAGCAGCTTAACGACTACGGCTCCCTACGAGCAGTACTTC
v_gene: TRBV7-2
abundance: NA
d_gene: NA
j_gene: TRBJ2-7

CDR3aa: CASGTGGRGYTF
CDR3nt: TGTGCCAGCGGGACAGGGGGCCGTGGCTACACCTTC
v_gene: TRBV2
abundance: NA
d_gene: TRBD1
j_gene: TRBJ1-2

CDR3aa: CASSDQTDSYGYTF
CDR3nt: TGTGCCAGCTCCGATCAGACTGACAGCTATGGCTACACCTTC
v_gene: TRBV18
abundance: NA
d_gene: NA
j_gene: TRBJ1-2

CDR3aa: CASSWGQFETDTQYF
CDR3nt: TGTGCCAGCAGCTGGGGACAGTTCGAAACAGATACGCAGTATTTT
v_gene: TRBV5-8
abundance: NA
d_gene: TRBD1
j_gene: TRBJ2-3

CDR3aa: CASSVGAGDATGELFF
CDR3nt: TGTGCCAGCAGCGTAGGAGCGGGAGATGCCACCGGGGAGCTGTTTTTT
v_gene: TRBV9
abundance: NA
d_gene: TRBD2
j_gene: TRBJ2-2

CDR3aa: CASSLRFIANTGELFF
CDR3nt: TGTGCCAGCAGCCTAAGATTTATCGCGAACACCGGGGAGCTGTTTTTT
v_gene: TRBV11-2
abundance: NA
d_gene: NA
j_gene: TRBJ2-2

CDR3aa: CASRTGSYEQYF
CDR3nt: TGTGCCAGCAGAACCGGCTCCTACGAGCAGTACTTC
v_gene: TRBV27
abundance: NA
d_gene: NA
j_gene: TRBJ2-7

CDR3aa: CASSDRSSSYEQYF
CDR3nt: TGTGCCAGTAGTGACAGATCGAGCTCCTACGAGCAGTACTTC
v_gene: TRBV19
abundance: NA
d_gene: NA
j_gene: TRBJ2-7

CDR3aa: CASGPRGLSEKLFF
CDR3nt: TGTGCCAGCGGACCGAGGGGGCTTAGTGAAAAACTGTTTTTT
v_gene: TRBV27
abundance: NA
d_gene: TRBD1
j_gene: TRBJ1-4

CDR3aa: CASSPYTGSGYTF
CDR3nt: TGTGCCAGCAGCCCGTATACAGGGAGCGGCTACACCTTC
v_gene: TRBV7-3
abundance: NA
d_gene: NA
j_gene: TRBJ1-2

CDR3aa: CASSLPPSGSADTQYF
CDR3nt: TGTGCCAGCAGTTTACCCCCTAGCGGGAGCGCAGATACGCAGTATTTT
v_gene: TRBV28
abundance: once
d_gene: TRBD2
j_gene: TRBJ2-3

CDR3aa: CASRNRLGNTEAFF
CDR3nt: TGTGCCAGCAGAAACAGGCTGGGGAACACTGAAGCTTTCTTT
v_gene: TRBV27
abundance: NA
d_gene: NA
j_gene: TRBJ1-1

CDR3aa: CASSQGASGSREQFF
CDR3nt: TGTGCCAGCAGCCAAGGGGCTAGCGGGAGTCGTGAGCAGTTCTTC
v_gene: TRBV4-2
abundance: NA
d_gene: TRBD2
j_gene: TRBJ2-1

CDR3aa: CASSPLRRAGVVYEQYF
CDR3nt: TGTGCCAGCAGCCCCCTACGAAGAGCGGGAGTAGTCTACGAGCAGTACTTC
v_gene: TRBV3-1/TRBV3-2
abundance: NA
d_gene: TRBD2
j_gene: TRBJ2-7

CDR3aa: CASSLGNTEAFF
CDR3nt: TGTGCCAGCAGTTTGGGCAACACTGAAGCTTTCTTT
v_gene: TRBV28
abundance: NA
d_gene: NA
j_gene: TRBJ1-1

CDR3aa: CASSVGGQGNSPLHF
CDR3nt: TGTGCCAGCAGCGTAGGGGGACAGGGTAATTCACCCCTCCACTTT
v_gene: TRBV9
abundance: NA
d_gene: TRBD1
j_gene: TRBJ1-6

CDR3aa: CASSPRDRATNEKLFF
CDR3nt: TGTGCCAGCAGTCCAAGGGACAGAGCAACTAATGAAAAACTGTTTTTT
v_gene: TRBV28
abundance: NA
d_gene: TRBD1
j_gene: TRBJ1-4

CDR3aa: CASRRALSGNTIYF
CDR3nt: TGTGCCAGCCGGCGGGCCCTCTCTGGAAACACCATATATTTT
v_gene: TRBV7-2
abundance: NA
d_gene: NA
j_gene: TRBJ1-3